This T cell receptor beta chain was observed in a study of early stage breast cancer tumors. Comments on this clone: The antigen remains undetermined.

Study-wide results and caveats: In about 90% of the 16 patients, blood comparison separated tumor from normal breast. Tumors had roughly 2.3-fold higher T cell density and higher clonality than adjacent normal breast tissue.

Each sample had two DNA replicates, about 0.52 ug blood or around 1.5 ug tissue. Clones were read by immunoSEQ multiplex PCR, and TCRdb kept only the in-frame ones, dropping some. The sample records tens of thousands of clones, roughly 81% being singletons. CDR1 and CDR2 from the germline V gene are MNHNS and SASEGT. After removal of 2 bases from V and 4 bases from J, the junction contained 1 base not matched to a gene. The CDR3 spans 15 residues. Sequencing input: blood. The clonotype originates from a person aged 40 to 50 with breast cancer. V and J are TRBV6-1 and TRBJ2-1; 11 bases align to TRBD2. The CDR3 here is CASSESSGGYNEQFF. The DNA of the CDR3 is TGTGCCAGCAGTGAATCTAGCGGGGGGTACAATGAGCAGTTCTTC.